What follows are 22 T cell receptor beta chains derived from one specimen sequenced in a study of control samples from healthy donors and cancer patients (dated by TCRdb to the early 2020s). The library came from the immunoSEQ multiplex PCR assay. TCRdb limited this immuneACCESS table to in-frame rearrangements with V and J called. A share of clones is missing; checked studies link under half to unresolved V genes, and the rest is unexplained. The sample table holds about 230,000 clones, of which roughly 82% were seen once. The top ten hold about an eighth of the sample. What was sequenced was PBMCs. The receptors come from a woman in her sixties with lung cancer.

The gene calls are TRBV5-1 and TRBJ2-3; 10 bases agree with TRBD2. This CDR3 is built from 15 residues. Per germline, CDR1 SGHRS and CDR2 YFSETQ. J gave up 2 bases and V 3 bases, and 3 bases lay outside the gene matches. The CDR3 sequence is CASSSGLADTDTQYF. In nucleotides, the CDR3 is TGCGCCAGCAGCTCCGGACTAGCGGACACAGATACGCAGTATTTT.

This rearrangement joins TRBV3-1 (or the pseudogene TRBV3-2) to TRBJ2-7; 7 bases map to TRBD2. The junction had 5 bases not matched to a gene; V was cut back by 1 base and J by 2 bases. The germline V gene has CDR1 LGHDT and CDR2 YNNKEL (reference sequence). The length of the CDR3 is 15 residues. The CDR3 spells CASSQVLAATYEQYF. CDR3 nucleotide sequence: TGTGCCAGCAGCCAAGTTCTAGCGGCTACCTACGAGCAGTACTTC.

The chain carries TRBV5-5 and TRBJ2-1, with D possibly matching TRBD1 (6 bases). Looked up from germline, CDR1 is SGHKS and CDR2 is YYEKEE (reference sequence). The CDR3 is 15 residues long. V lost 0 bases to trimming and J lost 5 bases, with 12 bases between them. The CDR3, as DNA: TGTGCCAGCAGCTTGGAGGCAGGGGTACACAATGAGCAGTTCTTC. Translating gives CASSLEAGVHNEQFF.

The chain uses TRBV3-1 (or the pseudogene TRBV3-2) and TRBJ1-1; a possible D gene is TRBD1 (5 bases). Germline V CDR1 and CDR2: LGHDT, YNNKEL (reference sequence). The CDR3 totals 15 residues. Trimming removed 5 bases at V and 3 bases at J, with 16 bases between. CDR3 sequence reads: CASSSRGGGDTEAFF. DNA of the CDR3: TGTGCCAGCAGCTCCCGGGGGGGAGGGGACACTGAAGCTTTCTTT.

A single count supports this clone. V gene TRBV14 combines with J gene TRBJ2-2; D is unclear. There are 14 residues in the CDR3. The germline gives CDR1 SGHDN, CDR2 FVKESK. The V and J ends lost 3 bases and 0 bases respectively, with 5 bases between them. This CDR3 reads CASSQQTNTGELFF. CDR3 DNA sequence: TGTGCCAGCAGCCAGCAGACGAACACCGGGGAGCTGTTTTTT.

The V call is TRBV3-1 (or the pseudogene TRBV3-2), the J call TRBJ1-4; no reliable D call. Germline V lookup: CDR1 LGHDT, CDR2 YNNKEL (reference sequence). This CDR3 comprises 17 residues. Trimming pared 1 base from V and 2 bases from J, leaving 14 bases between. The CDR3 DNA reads TGTGCCAGCAGCCAAGGGCTCCACAGAATCACTAATGAAAAACTGTTTTTT. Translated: CASSQGLHRITNEKLFF.

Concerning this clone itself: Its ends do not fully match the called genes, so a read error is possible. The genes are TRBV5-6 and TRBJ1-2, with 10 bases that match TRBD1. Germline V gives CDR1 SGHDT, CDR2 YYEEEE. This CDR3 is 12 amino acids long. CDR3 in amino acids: CASSMGRDRGLF. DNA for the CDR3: TGTGCCAGCAGCATGGGCCGGGACAGGGGACTCTTC.

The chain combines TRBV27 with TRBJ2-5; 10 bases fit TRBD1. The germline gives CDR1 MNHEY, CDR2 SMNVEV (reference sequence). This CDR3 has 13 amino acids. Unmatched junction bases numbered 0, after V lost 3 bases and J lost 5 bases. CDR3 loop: CASSLGQGETQYF. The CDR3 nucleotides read TGTGCCAGCAGTTTGGGACAGGGGGAGACCCAGTACTTC.

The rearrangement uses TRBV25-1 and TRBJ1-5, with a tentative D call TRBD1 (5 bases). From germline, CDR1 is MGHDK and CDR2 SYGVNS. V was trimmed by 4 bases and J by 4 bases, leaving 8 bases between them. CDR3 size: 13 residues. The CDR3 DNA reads TGTGCCAGCAGTGGCAGGGAAAATCAGCCCCAGCATTTT. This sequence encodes CASSGRENQPQHF. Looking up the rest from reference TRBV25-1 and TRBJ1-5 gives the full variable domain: EADIYQTPRYLVIGTGKKITLECSQTMGHDKMYWYQQDPGMELHLIHYSYGVNSTEKGDLSSESTVSRIRTEHFPLTLESARPSHTSQYLCASSGRENQPQHFGDGTRLSIL.

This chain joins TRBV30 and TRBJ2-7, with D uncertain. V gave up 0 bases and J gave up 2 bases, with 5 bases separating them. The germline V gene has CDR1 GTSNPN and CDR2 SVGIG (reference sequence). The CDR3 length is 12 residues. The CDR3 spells CAWSVSTYEQYF. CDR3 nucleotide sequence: TGTGCCTGGAGTGTGAGCACCTACGAGCAGTACTTC.

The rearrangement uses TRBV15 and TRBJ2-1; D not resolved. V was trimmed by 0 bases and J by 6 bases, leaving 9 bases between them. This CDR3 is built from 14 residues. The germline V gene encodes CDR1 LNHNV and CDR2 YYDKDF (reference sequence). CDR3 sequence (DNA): TGTGCCACCAGCAGAGATCGGGCCGCCAATGAGCAGTTCTTC. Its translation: CATSRDRAANEQFF. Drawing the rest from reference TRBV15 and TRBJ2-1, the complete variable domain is DAMVIQNPRYQVTQFGKPVTLSCSQTLNHNVMYWYQQKSSQAPKLLFHYYDKDFNNEADTPDNFQSRRPNTSFCFLDIRSPGLGDTAMYLCATSRDRAANEQFFGPGTRLTVL.

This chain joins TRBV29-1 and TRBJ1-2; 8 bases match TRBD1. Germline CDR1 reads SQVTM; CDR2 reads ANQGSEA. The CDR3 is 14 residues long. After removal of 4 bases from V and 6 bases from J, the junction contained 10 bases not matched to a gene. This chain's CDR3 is CSVGTGHQEDGYTF. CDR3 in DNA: TGCAGCGTTGGGACAGGGCACCAGGAGGATGGCTACACCTTC. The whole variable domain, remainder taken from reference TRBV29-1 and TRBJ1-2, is SAVISQKPSRDICQRGTSLTIQCQVDSQVTMMFWYRQQPGQSLTLIATANQGSEATYESGFVIDKFPISRPNLTFSTLTVSNMSPEDSSIYLCSVGTGHQEDGYTFGSGTRLTVV.

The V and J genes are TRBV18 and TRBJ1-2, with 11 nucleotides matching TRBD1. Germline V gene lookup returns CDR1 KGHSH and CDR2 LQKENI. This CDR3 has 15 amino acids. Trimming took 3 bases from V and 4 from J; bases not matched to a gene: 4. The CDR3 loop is CASSPEGQGAYGYTF. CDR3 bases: TGTGCCAGCTCACCTGAAGGACAGGGGGCCTATGGCTACACCTTC. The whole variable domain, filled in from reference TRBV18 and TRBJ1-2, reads NAGVMQNPRHLVRRRGQEARLRCSPMKGHSHVYWYRQLPEEGLKFMVYLQKENIIDESGMPKERFSAEFPKEGPSILRIQQVVRGDSAAYFCASSPEGQGAYGYTFGSGTRLTVV.

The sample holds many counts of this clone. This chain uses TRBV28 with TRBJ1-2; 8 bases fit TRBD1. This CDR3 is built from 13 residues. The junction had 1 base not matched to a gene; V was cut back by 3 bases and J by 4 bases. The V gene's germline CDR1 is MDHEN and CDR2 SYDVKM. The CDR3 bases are TGTGCCAGCAGTTTGGACAGGGCCTATGGCTACACCTTC. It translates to CASSLDRAYGYTF.

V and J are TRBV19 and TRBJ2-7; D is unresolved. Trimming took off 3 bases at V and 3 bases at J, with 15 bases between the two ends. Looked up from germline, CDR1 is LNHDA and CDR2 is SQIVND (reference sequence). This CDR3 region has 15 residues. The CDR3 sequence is CASSIRSRNSYEQYF. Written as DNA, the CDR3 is TGTGCCAGTAGTATTCGATCACGCAATAGCTACGAGCAGTACTTC.

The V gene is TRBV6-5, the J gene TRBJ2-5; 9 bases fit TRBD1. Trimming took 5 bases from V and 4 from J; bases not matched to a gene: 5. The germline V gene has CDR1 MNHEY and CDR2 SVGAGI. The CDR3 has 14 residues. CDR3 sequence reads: CASSRGTGPETQYF. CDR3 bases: TGTGCCAGCAGTAGGGGGACAGGGCCAGAGACCCAGTACTTC.

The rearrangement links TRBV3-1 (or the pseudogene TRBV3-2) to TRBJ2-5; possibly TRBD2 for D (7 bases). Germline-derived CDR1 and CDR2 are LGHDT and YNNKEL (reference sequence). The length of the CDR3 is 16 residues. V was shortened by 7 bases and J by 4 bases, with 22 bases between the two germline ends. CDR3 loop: CASTERAGAVRETQYF. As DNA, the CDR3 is TGTGCCAGCACCGAAAGGGCGGGGGCGGTACGAGAGACCCAGTACTTC.

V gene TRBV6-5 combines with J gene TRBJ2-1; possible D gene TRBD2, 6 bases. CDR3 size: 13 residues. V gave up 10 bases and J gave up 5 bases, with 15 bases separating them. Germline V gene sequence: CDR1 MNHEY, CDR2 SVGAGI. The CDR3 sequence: CATLGGTNNEQFF. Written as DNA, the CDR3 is TGTGCCACCCTGGGAGGAACGAACAATGAGCAGTTCTTC.

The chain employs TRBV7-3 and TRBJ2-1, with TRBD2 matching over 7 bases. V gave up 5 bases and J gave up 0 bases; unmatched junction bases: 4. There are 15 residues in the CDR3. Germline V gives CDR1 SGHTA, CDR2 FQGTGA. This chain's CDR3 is CASSPGLSSYNEQFF. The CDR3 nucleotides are TGTGCCAGCAGCCCGGGACTAAGCTCCTACAATGAGCAGTTCTTC.

CDR3 amino acids: CASSPGTSRYEQYF. The CDR3, as DNA: TGTGCCAGCAGCCCAGGGACTAGCAGGTACGAGCAGTACTTC. The chain uses TRBV14 and TRBJ2-7; 9 bases fit TRBD2. The CDR3 has 14 amino acids. Germline-derived CDR1 and CDR2 are SGHDN and FVKESK. Trimming cost V 4 bases and J 4 bases; bases outside gene matches: 5.

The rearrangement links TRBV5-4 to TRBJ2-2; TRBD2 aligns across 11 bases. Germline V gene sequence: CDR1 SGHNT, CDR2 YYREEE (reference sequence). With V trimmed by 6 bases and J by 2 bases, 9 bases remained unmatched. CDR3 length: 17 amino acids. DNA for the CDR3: TGTGCCAGCACCCCCACTAGCGGGAGTGTTAACACCGGGGAGCTGTTTTTT. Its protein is CASTPTSGSVNTGELFF. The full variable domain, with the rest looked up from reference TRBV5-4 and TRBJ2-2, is ETGVTQSPTHLIKTRGQQVTLRCSSQSGHNTVSWYQQALGQGPQFIFQYYREEENGRGNFPPRFSGLQFPNYSSELNVNALELDDSALYLCASTPTSGSVNTGELFFGEGSRLTVL.

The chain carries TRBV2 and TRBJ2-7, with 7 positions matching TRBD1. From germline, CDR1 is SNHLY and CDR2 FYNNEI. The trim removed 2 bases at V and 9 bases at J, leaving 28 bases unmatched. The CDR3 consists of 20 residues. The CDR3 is CASSEIGAPTGFGLGIVQYF. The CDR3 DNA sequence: TGTGCCAGCAGTGAAATTGGAGCTCCGACAGGGTTTGGATTAGGTATAGTGCAGTACTTC.